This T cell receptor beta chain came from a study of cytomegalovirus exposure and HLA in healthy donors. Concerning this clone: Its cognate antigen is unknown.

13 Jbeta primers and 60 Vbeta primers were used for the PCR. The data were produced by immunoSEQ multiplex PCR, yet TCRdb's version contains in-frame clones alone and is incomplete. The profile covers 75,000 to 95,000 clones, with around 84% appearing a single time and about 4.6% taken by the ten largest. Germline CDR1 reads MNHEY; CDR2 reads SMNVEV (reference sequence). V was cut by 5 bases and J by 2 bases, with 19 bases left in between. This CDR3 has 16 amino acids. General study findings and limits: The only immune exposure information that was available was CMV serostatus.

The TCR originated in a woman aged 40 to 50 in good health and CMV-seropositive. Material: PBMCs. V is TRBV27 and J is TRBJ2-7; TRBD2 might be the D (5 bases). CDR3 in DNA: TGTGCCAGCAGTCCAAGTGCCGGGAACTGGCCCTACGAGCAGTACTTC. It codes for CASSPSAGNWPYEQYF.